This TCR beta chain emerged from a study of cytomegalovirus exposure and HLA in healthy donors. Study outcomes and limitations: Most TCR sequences were uncommon, yet certain public TCRs appeared in many donors. Other equally common chains were less clonally expanded than HLA-associated TCR beta chains, a later analysis showed. Cytomegalovirus association was listed for under 200 TCR beta chains.

J gave up 4 bases and V 6 bases, and 6 bases lay outside the gene matches. The CDR3 totals 15 residues. Germline V gene lookup returns CDR1 MDHEN and CDR2 SYDVKM. The PCR made use of 60 Vbeta and 13 Jbeta primers. The data were produced by immunoSEQ multiplex PCR, yet TCRdb's version contains in-frame clones alone and is incomplete. Of some 220,000 clones in the sample, around 78% were seen once. At collection, donors were nominally healthy, but unrecorded immune exposures were probable. This clone was seen only a few times. Its cognate antigen is unknown. The source of this sequence is a boy between 5 and 17 years old in good health and CMV-seronegative. The chain uses TRBV28 and TRBJ1-6, with TRBD1 matching over 7 bases. Input material: PBMCs. The CDR3 bases are TGTGCCAGCAGGGGGGCGACAGGGTATAATTCACCCCTCCACTTT. Protein sequence: CASRGATGYNSPLHF.